Listed here are 29 T cell receptor beta chains from one sample, sequenced in a study of blood T cell repertoires in COVID-19. Method: immunoSEQ multiplex PCR; TCRdb's copy keeps in-frame clones and lacks some. The data show about 200,000 clones, approximately 83% seen once. Sample: peripheral blood. These receptors were collected from a man in his forties with acute or convalescent COVID-19.

The J gene is TRBJ2-6, the V gene TRBV6-5; D is possibly TRBD2 (6 bases). Trimming shortened V by 2 bases and J by 2 bases, and 10 bases separated the two germline ends. The germline CDR1 and CDR2 sequences are MNHEY and SVGAGI. The CDR3 consists of 16 residues. CDR3 residues: CASSYGGLAGANVLTF. The CDR3 nucleotides read TGTGCCAGCAGTTACGGGGGGTTAGCTGGGGCCAACGTCCTGACTTTC.

This clone was observed once. The V and J genes are TRBV5-1 and TRBJ1-3; 10 bases are shared with TRBD1. J lost 8 bases, V lost 3 bases, and 8 bases had no gene match. This CDR3 region has 15 residues. The germline CDR1 and CDR2 sequences are SGHRS and YFSETQ. CDR3 sequence: CASSWRDRGSDTIYF. CDR3 DNA: TGCGCCAGCAGCTGGAGGGACAGGGGTTCAGACACCATATATTTT.

V gene TRBV6-5 combines with J gene TRBJ2-3, with 8 bases lining up with TRBD2. Germline CDR1 and CDR2: MNHEY and SVGAGI. CDR3 length: 15 residues. J gave up 5 bases and V 7 bases, and 11 bases lay outside the gene matches. CDR3 protein: CASIYFGRGRDTQYF. The CDR3 nucleotides read TGTGCCAGCATTTATTTCGGGAGGGGACGAGATACGCAGTATTTT.

The V and J genes are TRBV29-1 and TRBJ2-3, with 7 bases lining up with TRBD1. This CDR3 spans 15 amino acids. Trimming took 0 bases from V and 4 from J; bases not matched to a gene: 7. Germline values: CDR1 SQVTM, CDR2 ANQGSEA. The CDR3 DNA follows: TGCAGCGTTGAAGATCGGGCAGGGGGATCAGATACGCAGTATTTT. This gives the protein CSVEDRAGGSDTQYF.

This rearrangement joins TRBV2 to TRBJ2-2; D call uncertain. Germline CDR1 is SNHLY and CDR2 is FYNNEI. V lost 7 bases and J 1 base, leaving 10 bases between the germline ends. There are 14 residues in the CDR3. The CDR3 sequence is CASKRTGNTGELFF. CDR3 nucleotide sequence: TGTGCCAGCAAAAGAACGGGGAACACCGGGGAGCTGTTTTTT.

V gene TRBV14 combines with J gene TRBJ2-7; 10 bases line up with TRBD2. The CDR3 contains 16 residues. V lost 2 bases, J lost 2 bases, and 6 bases stayed unmatched. From germline, CDR1 is SGHDN and CDR2 FVKESK. The DNA for the CDR3 is TGTGCCAGCAGCCAATATAGCGGGAGGTTAACCTACGAGCAGTACTTC. Encoded protein: CASSQYSGRLTYEQYF.

The table lists this clone with a few counts. The chain has TRBV9 and TRBJ1-5, with D possibly matching TRBD1 (6 bases). CDR1 is SGDLS, CDR2 YYNGEE, per germline. V was clipped by 3 bases and J by 1 base, with 11 bases between them. The CDR3 runs 15 residues. In DNA, the CDR3 is TGTGCCAGCAGCGAAACAGGGCACAGCAATCAGCCCCAGCATTTT. As protein: CASSETGHSNQPQHF.

The count of this clone is one. This sequence joins TRBV29-1 and TRBJ1-1; 7 nucleotides agree with TRBD1. The ends lost 3 bases at V and 3 bases at J; junction bases unmatched: 7. CDR3 size: 14 residues. Germline V gives CDR1 SQVTM, CDR2 ANQGSEA. CDR3 protein: CSVEEGARDTEAFF. In nucleotides, the CDR3 is TGCAGCGTTGAGGAGGGGGCGCGGGACACTGAAGCTTTCTTT.

CDR3 sequence reads: CASASRDREDNSPLHF. The DNA for the CDR3 is TGCGCCAGCGCAAGCCGGGACAGGGAGGACAATTCACCCCTCCACTTT. The chain couples TRBV4-1 to TRBJ1-6; 9 bases line up with TRBD1. V gave up 8 bases and J gave up 7 bases; unmatched junction bases: 12. The germline V gene encodes CDR1 MGHRA and CDR2 YSYEKL. This CDR3 contains 16 residues.

The chain carries TRBV7-2 and TRBJ2-2, with TRBD2 matching 7 bases. CDR1 and CDR2 from the germline V gene are SGHTA and FQGNSA. The CDR3 spans 15 residues. V lost 1 base to trimming and J lost 5 bases; unmatched junction nucleotides: 4. CDR3 sequence (DNA): TGTGCCAGCAGCTTAGTTAGCGGGTCGACCGGGGAGCTGTTTTTT. Amino acids: CASSLVSGSTGELFF.

The J gene is TRBJ2-5, the V gene TRBV20-1; tentatively, D is TRBD2 (6 bases). The V and J ends lost 3 bases and 7 bases respectively, with 15 bases between them. This CDR3 comprises 13 residues. Germline lookup yields CDR1 DFQATT and CDR2 SNEGSKA (reference sequence). This CDR3 is CSASETSSVTQYF. The DNA for the CDR3 is TGCAGTGCTAGTGAAACTAGCTCGGTGACCCAGTACTTC.

The CDR3 coding sequence is TGTGCCAGTAGTATTCTGGGGGGGACTAATGAAAAACTGTTTTTT. Translating gives CASSILGGTNEKLFF. This chain joins TRBV19 and TRBJ1-4, with TRBD1 as a possible D gene (5 bases). Germline V lookup: CDR1 LNHDA, CDR2 SQIVND (reference sequence). Trimming removed 3 bases at V and 2 bases at J, with 10 bases between. The CDR3 contains 15 residues.

In this sample, this clone turned up a few times. The genes are TRBV7-2 and TRBJ2-7, with TRBD1 identical over 9 bases. The CDR3 loop spans 16 amino acids. The trim removed 3 bases at V and 4 bases at J, leaving 10 bases unmatched. From germline, CDR1 is SGHTA and CDR2 FQGNSA. Written as DNA, the CDR3 is TGTGCCAGCAGCTTCCAACCACAGGGGGCTAATTACGAGCAGTACTTC. This sequence encodes CASSFQPQGANYEQYF.

CDR3 amino acids: CASSPRHDSNQPQHF. CDR3 nucleotides: TGTGCCAGCAGTCCCAGACATGATAGCAATCAGCCCCAGCATTTT. The chain is built from TRBV6-5 and TRBJ1-5, with D uncertain. The CDR3 consists of 15 residues. Germline V gene sequence: CDR1 MNHEY, CDR2 SVGAGI. Trimming cost V 5 bases and J 0 bases, with 11 bases left between them.

This chain uses TRBV7-9 with TRBJ2-1; unclear D gene. V shed 3 bases and J shed 8 bases, with 8 bases lying between them. The CDR3 is 12 amino acids. Per germline, CDR1 SEHNR and CDR2 FQNEAQ (reference sequence). The CDR3 nucleotides read TGTGCCAGCAGCTTTTCGGTGGATGAGCAGTTCTTC. Its translation is CASSFSVDEQFF.

This chain connects TRBV5-4 to TRBJ2-2, with 12 nucleotides matching TRBD2. Germline V gene lookup returns CDR1 SGHNT and CDR2 YYREEE (reference sequence). V shed 4 bases, J shed 3 bases, and the junction held 7 bases outside the gene matches. The CDR3 has 17 amino acids. The chain's CDR3 is CASSPTSGRGYTGELFF. The CDR3 nucleotides read TGTGCCAGCAGCCCGACTAGCGGGAGAGGTTACACCGGGGAGCTGTTTTTT.

This clone was counted once. V and J are TRBV2 and TRBJ2-7, with a weak D call TRBD2 (5 bases). The germline V gene encodes CDR1 SNHLY and CDR2 FYNNEI. CDR3 length: 16 amino acids. The V gene lost 6 bases and the J gene lost 4 bases, with 22 bases spanning the gap. CDR3 sequence: CASRNVALGRDYEQYF. The DNA for the CDR3 is TGTGCCAGCAGGAACGTAGCGTTAGGTAGAGATTACGAGCAGTACTTC.

The V gene is TRBV19, the J gene TRBJ1-5; the D is unclear. The CDR3 contains 15 residues. The germline CDR1 and CDR2 sequences are LNHDA and SQIVND (reference sequence). The V end was cut by 3 bases, the J end by 0 bases, with 9 bases between. The CDR3 bases are TGTGCCAGTAGTATTACAGCCCATAGCAATCAGCCCCAGCATTTT. Translated, it gives CASSITAHSNQPQHF.

The chain links TRBV5-1 to TRBJ1-2; the D is unclear. V shed 1 base and J shed 0 bases, with 7 bases lying between them. Germline V gene lookup returns CDR1 SGHRS and CDR2 YFSETQ. The CDR3 contains 14 residues. CDR3 sequence: CASSLRETNYGYTF. CDR3 sequence (DNA): TGCGCCAGCAGCTTGCGGGAAACTAACTATGGCTACACCTTC.

This clone was found a few times. This chain connects TRBV5-5 to TRBJ1-1, with TRBD1 as a possible D gene (6 bases). The CDR3 runs 14 residues. The V gene lost 4 bases and the J gene lost 2 bases, with 12 bases spanning the gap. Germline-derived CDR1 and CDR2 are SGHKS and YYEKEE (reference sequence). The CDR3: CASSPRGANTEAFF. The CDR3 DNA is TGTGCCAGCAGCCCCAGGGGCGCAAACACTGAAGCTTTCTTT.

The V call is TRBV4-1, the J call TRBJ2-3, with TRBD2 matching 7 bases. This CDR3 has 15 residues. The ends lost 1 base at V and 5 bases at J; junction bases unmatched: 6. Germline V lookup: CDR1 MGHRA, CDR2 YSYEKL. This CDR3 reads CASSQGDIAGDTQYF. The CDR3 coding sequence is TGCGCCAGCAGCCAAGGTGATATAGCGGGAGATACGCAGTATTTT.

V is TRBV6-2 or TRBV6-3 and J is TRBJ1-2; 7 bases map to TRBD1. CDR1 is MNHEY, CDR2 SVGEGT, per germline. The trim removed 5 bases at V and 8 bases at J, leaving 14 bases unmatched. This CDR3 has 15 residues. The CDR3 is CASSRDRQGARGYTF. CDR3 DNA sequence: TGTGCCAGCAGTCGCGACCGACAGGGAGCACGGGGCTACACCTTC.

This clone has more than one count but fewer than ten. The CDR3 sequence is CASSLKGDDAYGYTF. As DNA, the CDR3 is TGCGCCAGCAGCTTGAAGGGGGACGATGCCTATGGCTACACCTTC. The chain carries TRBV5-1 and TRBJ1-2, with a possible D match to TRBD1 (6 bases). V lost 1 base and J lost 4, with 14 bases in between. In germline, CDR1 is SGHRS, CDR2 YFSETQ. The CDR3 consists of 15 residues.

This chain connects TRBV7-9 to TRBJ2-1, with TRBD2 identical over 12 bases. The CDR3 totals 17 residues. In germline, CDR1 is SEHNR, CDR2 FQNEAQ (reference sequence). The V and J ends lost 5 bases and 8 bases, in that order; junction bases with no gene match: 13. CDR3 loop: CASSPFERLAGDHEQFF. CDR3 nucleotides: TGTGCCAGCAGCCCATTCGAGAGACTAGCGGGGGACCATGAGCAGTTCTTC.

V is TRBV29-1 and J is TRBJ1-2, with D possibly matching TRBD1 (5 bases). This CDR3 comprises 11 residues. The germline CDR1 and CDR2 sequences are SQVTM and ANQGSEA. V lost 6 bases and J 8 bases, leaving 13 bases between the germline ends. CDR3 sequence: CSVGHIHGYTF. The CDR3 DNA reads TGCAGCGTCGGACATATCCACGGCTACACCTTC. Full variable domain (outside the CDR3, taken from reference TRBV29-1 and TRBJ1-2): SAVISQKPSRDICQRGTSLTIQCQVDSQVTMMFWYRQQPGQSLTLIATANQGSEATYESGFVIDKFPISRPNLTFSTLTVSNMSPEDSSIYLCSVGHIHGYTFGSGTRLTVV.

This rearrangement joins TRBV12-3 or TRBV12-4 to TRBJ1-2; TRBD1 is a possible D gene (5 bases). The V end lost 6 bases, the J end lost 4 bases, and 12 bases lay between the germline ends. The CDR3 is 13 residues long. The CDR3 region is CASRPQGGYGYTF. As DNA, the CDR3 is TGTGCCAGCAGGCCCCAGGGTGGCTATGGCTACACCTTC.

The CDR3: CASSLFVQPSSGNTIYF. CDR3 nucleotide sequence: TGTGCCAGCAGCTTATTTGTACAGCCGAGCTCTGGAAACACCATATATTTT. The rearrangement links TRBV7-8 to TRBJ1-3; D not certain. Looked up from germline, CDR1 is SGHVS and CDR2 is FQNEAQ. The CDR3 extends over 17 amino acids. Trimming cost V 2 bases and J 0 bases, with 14 bases left between them.

The DNA of the CDR3 is TGTGCCTCTATGGACAGGGCCGCGGGCACTGAAGCTTTCTTT. Translated: CASMDRAAGTEAFF. The V and J genes are TRBV2 and TRBJ1-1; 8 nucleotides align to TRBD1. The CDR3 loop spans 14 amino acids. Germline loops: CDR1 SNHLY, CDR2 FYNNEI. J was trimmed by 4 bases and V by 11 bases; bases with no gene match: 12.

The chain is built from TRBV5-1 and TRBJ2-3, with 7 bases lining up with TRBD2. V shed 0 bases and J 0 bases; nucleotides not matched to a gene: 10. CDR1 and CDR2 from the germline V gene are SGHRS and YFSETQ. The CDR3 sequence is 18 residues long. The CDR3 loop reads CASSLAGSGVTSTDTQYF. Written as DNA, the CDR3 is TGCGCCAGCAGCTTGGCCGGGAGCGGGGTTACTAGCACAGATACGCAGTATTTT.